Listed below are T cell receptor beta chains from one sample, sequenced in a study of vaccination and CD4 T cells after COVID-19. Which antigens these TCRs recognize remains unknown. One entry per CDR3 protein, called by TCRdb with MiXCR from the PCR reads. The sample carries around 13,000 distinct CDR3 sequences, approximately 76% recorded once. The sequenced sample consisted of CD4+ T cells from blood, cultured in vitro. The receptors here all came from a human donor who had recovered from COVID-19. Each CDR3 is given with its conserved first and last residue. The D gene is left open where the match is weak. The size field is filled for only some rows; it gives once, few, many or a size class.

TRBJ2-7	.	TRBV12-3/TRBV12-4	.	CASSYGRLYEQYF	TGTGCCAGCAGCTATGGACGCCTCTACGAGCAGTACTTC
TRBJ1-5	.	TRBV4-2	.	CASSQDLRGPDQPQHF	TGTGCCAGCAGCCAAGATCTTCGGGGCCCTGATCAGCCCCAGCATTTT
TRBJ2-1	.	TRBV25-1	TRBD2	CASSASGGYNEQFF	TGTGCCAGCAGTGCTAGCGGGGGCTACAATGAGCAGTTCTTC
TRBJ1-2	.	TRBV6-1	.	CASSEAVRAYGYTF	TGTGCCAGCAGTGAAGCGGTCAGGGCCTATGGCTACACCTTC
TRBJ2-7	.	TRBV20-1	.	CSAAPGRLIYEQYF	TGCAGTGCCGCCCCCGGCAGGTTAATCTACGAGCAGTACTTC
TRBJ2-5	.	TRBV15	.	CATTSYETQYF	TGTGCCACTACCTCGTATGAGACCCAGTACTTC
TRBJ1-5	.	TRBV20-1	TRBD1	CSARDRVQPQHF	TGCAGTGCTCGAGACAGGGTCCAGCCCCAGCATTTT
TRBJ2-5	few	TRBV7-9	TRBD1	CASSARQGVQETQYF	TGTGCCAGCAGCGCCCGACAGGGAGTCCAAGAGACCCAGTACTTC
TRBJ1-6	few	TRBV20-1	.	CSAQPGNSPLHF	TGCAGTGCTCAGCCGGGGAATTCACCCCTCCACTTT
TRBJ1-5	few	TRBV12-3/TRBV12-4	.	CASSLGQNQPQHF	TGTGCCAGCAGTTTAGGGCAGAATCAGCCCCAGCATTTT
TRBJ2-1	.	TRBV7-2	.	CASSLGGVTYNEQFF	TGTGCCAGCAGCCTGGGGGGCGTTACCTACAATGAGCAGTTCTTC
TRBJ1-1	.	TRBV10-3	.	CAITRERWGRVNTEAFF	TGTGCCATCACCCGAGAGCGGTGGGGTAGAGTGAACACTGAAGCTTTCTTT
TRBJ1-1	.	TRBV5-5	.	CASSLYGGPVTEAFF	TGTGCCAGCAGCCTGTATGGGGGGCCGGTCACTGAAGCTTTCTTT
TRBJ2-7	.	TRBV5-1	TRBD1	CASSLNRGPYEQYF	TGCGCCAGCAGCTTGAACAGGGGTCCCTACGAGCAGTACTTC
TRBJ2-5	few	TRBV7-2	.	CASSFVRKETQYF	TGTGCCAGCAGCTTTGTAAGAAAAGAGACCCAGTACTTC
TRBJ1-2	.	TRBV7-2	.	CASSLGRPGASAGYTF	TGTGCCAGCAGCTTAGGGAGACCAGGGGCCTCCGCGGGCTACACCTTC
TRBJ2-7	.	TRBV28	.	CASSPGGPADEQYF	TGTGCCAGCAGCCCCGGGGGCCCAGCAGACGAGCAGTACTTC
TRBJ1-3	.	TRBV6-5	.	CASSSPGVNTIYF	TGTGCCAGCAGTTCCCCGGGGGTAAACACCATATATTTT
TRBJ1-5	few	TRBV6-1	TRBD1	CASSLQGNQPQHF	TGTGCCAGCAGCCTACAGGGGAATCAGCCCCAGCATTTT
TRBJ2-7	.	TRBV6-1	TRBD2	CASSGSGSSYEQYF	TGTGCCAGCAGTGGTAGCGGGAGCTCCTACGAGCAGTACTTC
TRBJ2-7	.	TRBV4-2	TRBD2	CASSQAGGGRLYEQYF	TGTGCCAGCAGCCAAGCAGGAGGCGGGAGGCTGTACGAGCAGTACTTC
TRBJ2-5	few	TRBV27	.	CASRLQGRETQYF	TGTGCCAGCAGACTACAGGGTAGAGAGACCCAGTACTTC
TRBJ1-2	.	TRBV7-9	TRBD1	CASSLLDRGSDGYTF	TGTGCCAGCAGCCTCCTAGACAGGGGATCGGATGGCTACACCTTC
TRBJ2-6	.	TRBV27	.	CASSPSSGANVLTF	TGTGCCAGCAGTCCCAGCTCTGGGGCCAACGTCCTGACTTTC
TRBJ2-1	.	TRBV7-2	.	CASSSPPGQQFF	TGTGCCAGCAGCTCTCCACCGGGACAGCAGTTCTTC
TRBJ1-6	.	TRBV7-2	.	CASSSQQDSPLHF	TGTGCCAGCAGCTCGCAACAGGATTCACCCCTCCACTTT
TRBJ1-1	.	TRBV20-1	.	CSASPTPNTEAFF	TGCAGTGCTAGCCCGACCCCGAACACTGAAGCTTTCTTT
TRBJ2-7	.	TRBV28	TRBD1	CASSSTGTGTSYEQYF	TGTGCCAGCAGTTCAACCGGGACAGGGACTTCCTACGAGCAGTACTTC
TRBJ1-5	.	TRBV2	TRBD1	CASSQAPGGNQPQHF	TGTGCCAGCAGCCAAGCTCCAGGGGGCAACCAGCCCCAGCATTTT
TRBJ2-3	.	TRBV5-1	TRBD2	CASSLGLAASTDTQYF	TGCGCCAGCAGCTTGGGGCTAGCGGCTAGCACAGATACGCAGTATTTT
TRBJ2-4	.	TRBV7-9	TRBD1	CASSDTGGSNIQYF	TGTGCCAGCAGTGACACAGGGGGATCGAACATTCAGTACTTC
TRBJ1-5	.	TRBV20-1	TRBD1	CSARTTGLQPQHF	TGCAGTGCCAGAACGACAGGGTTACAGCCCCAGCATTTT
TRBJ2-3	.	TRBV12-3/TRBV12-4	.	CASNAAGERDVGTDTQYF	TGTGCCAGCAATGCCGCAGGGGAAAGGGATGTTGGCACAGATACGCAGTATTTT
TRBJ1-1	.	TRBV7-2	.	CASSFPAGKIEAFF	TGTGCCAGCAGCTTTCCAGCGGGAAAGATTGAAGCTTTCTTT
TRBJ2-5	.	TRBV30	TRBD2	CAWSGGGGTQYF	TGTGCCTGGAGTGGGGGGGGTGGGACCCAGTACTTC
TRBJ1-5	few	TRBV15	.	CATSLPWDSNQPQHF	TGTGCCACCAGCCTACCGTGGGATAGCAATCAGCCCCAGCATTTT
TRBJ1-1	few	TRBV20-1	.	CSARDGSSHTEAFF	TGCAGTGCTAGAGATGGAAGTTCCCACACTGAAGCTTTCTTT